This TCR beta chain is drawn from a study of T cell repertoires in aging, cancer and after chemotherapy. Overall study findings and caveats: Healthy donors lost TCR diversity with age mainly through richness, cancer patients through richness and evenness. Untreated cancer patients had significantly lower blood TCR diversity than age-matched healthy donors. Median generation probability rose over the chemotherapy interval in each cancer cohort, suggesting rebound thymic output.

This CDR3 has 14 amino acids. Germline CDR1 is MNHEY and CDR2 is SVGEGT. J was trimmed by 5 bases and V by 0 bases; bases with no gene match: 4. The template was genomic DNA from peripheral blood, not RNA. Rearranged V-D-J TRB sequences were amplified with a mixed TRB-A/B primer pool. TCRdb re-called the multiplex PCR reads through MiXCR, storing one row per CDR3 protein. The sample yields about 4,500 distinct CDR3 sequences, 40% to 45% seen once. To note about this clonotype: Its cognate antigen is unknown.

This clonotype was obtained from a human donor with a solid tumor. Sequencing was carried out using blood. The chain employs TRBV6-2 or TRBV6-3 and TRBJ2-7; 7 nucleotides line up with TRBD1. CDR3 loop: CASSYSRGGDEQYF. DNA for the CDR3: TGTGCCAGCAGTTACTCGAGAGGGGGCGACGAGCAGTACTTC.